The 6 T cell receptor beta chains presented below share a single source sample, sequenced in a study of CD8+ T cells in alopecia areata. The sequencing template was cDNA reverse transcribed from extracted RNA. Repertoires were generated with immunoSEQ multiplex PCR, while TCRdb's copy carries only in-frame clones and drops some. The sample consists of some 220,000 clones, roughly 56% of them appearing once. Specified treatment: oral pan-JAK inhibitor, 5-10 mg twice daily. Material: CD4+ T cells sorted from blood, obtained at week 4, from a patient treated with tofacitinib. Every receptor here comes from a human donor with alopecia areata.

The rearrangement links TRBV30 to TRBJ1-1; possibly TRBD1 for D (6 bases). This CDR3 is built from 13 residues. Germline CDR1 is GTSNPN and CDR2 is SVGIG (reference sequence). The V gene lost 5 bases and the J gene lost 0 bases, with 10 bases spanning the gap. CDR3: CAWSQGMNTEAFF. The CDR3 DNA is TGTGCCTGGTCGCAGGGGATGAACACTGAAGCTTTCTTT.

The rearrangement uses TRBV4-3 and TRBJ2-1; no reliable D call. Trimming took 2 bases from V and 5 from J, leaving 10 bases between them. The CDR3 runs 14 residues. Germline V gene lookup returns CDR1 LGHNA and CDR2 YSLEER. CDR3 in amino acids: CASSQIVGHNEQFF. The CDR3 coding sequence is TGCGCCAGCAGCCAAATCGTAGGGCACAATGAGCAGTTCTTC.

In the case of this clone: Other DNA sequences of this sample code for an identical CDR3. The gene calls are TRBV29-1 and TRBJ2-7; maybe TRBD1 (5 bases). The V and J ends lost 2 bases and 5 bases respectively, with 7 bases between them. Germline CDR1 reads SQVTM; CDR2 reads ANQGSEA. The CDR3 is 11 residues long. The CDR3 nucleotides are TGCAGCGTTGAACTCAGGGACGAGCAGTACTTC. This sequence encodes CSVELRDEQYF.

The chain carries TRBV29-1 and TRBJ1-1, with TRBD1 identical over 11 bases. This CDR3 region has 18 residues. The germline gives CDR1 SQVTM, CDR2 ANQGSEA. Trimming took 4 bases from V and 0 from J; bases not matched to a gene: 13. The CDR3 DNA sequence: TGCAGCGTTGTTGTGGGCCGGGACAGGGGGTACGTGAACACTGAAGCTTTCTTT. Translated, it gives CSVVVGRDRGYVNTEAFF.

The chain couples TRBV2 to TRBJ1-1; unclear D gene. Trimming removed 7 bases from V and 6 bases from J, with 15 bases in between. This CDR3 spans 13 amino acids. The germline V gene has CDR1 SNHLY and CDR2 FYNNEI. The CDR3 sequence is CASTPLSIAEAFF. CDR3 nucleotides: TGTGCCAGCACCCCCTTAAGTATTGCTGAAGCTTTCTTT.

This chain links TRBV30 with TRBJ2-6, with D perhaps matching TRBD1 (5 bases). V was trimmed by 0 bases and J by 4 bases, leaving 10 bases between them. The CDR3 extends over 15 amino acids. From germline, CDR1 is GTSNPN and CDR2 SVGIG (reference sequence). The CDR3, as DNA: TGTGCCTGGAGTGTAAAAGGGGCCGGGGCCAACGTCCTGACTTTC. It specifies CAWSVKGAGANVLTF.